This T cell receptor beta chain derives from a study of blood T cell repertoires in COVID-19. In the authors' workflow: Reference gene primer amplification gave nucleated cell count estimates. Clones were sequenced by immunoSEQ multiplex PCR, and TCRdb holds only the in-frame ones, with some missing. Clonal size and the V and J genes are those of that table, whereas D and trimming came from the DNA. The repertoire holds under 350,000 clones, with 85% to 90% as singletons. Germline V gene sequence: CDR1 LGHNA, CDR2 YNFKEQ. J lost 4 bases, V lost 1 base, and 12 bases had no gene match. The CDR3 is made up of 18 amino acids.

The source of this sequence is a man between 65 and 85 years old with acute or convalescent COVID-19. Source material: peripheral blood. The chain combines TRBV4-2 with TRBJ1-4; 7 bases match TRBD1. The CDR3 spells CASSQVGGAMGNNEKLFF. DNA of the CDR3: TGTGCCAGCAGCCAAGTAGGGGGCGCCATGGGAAATAATGAAAAACTGTTTTTT.